Here is one T cell receptor (beta chain) with its context. These data come from a study of shared clonotypes between healthy human individuals. The table came from immunoSEQ multiplex PCR; TCRdb's copy has only in-frame clones and leaves some out. The sample holds hundreds of thousands of clones; 98% are singletons and the top ten take 0.3%. The CDR3 runs to 11 residues. J lost 12 bases, V lost 0 bases, and 0 bases had no gene match. The germline gives CDR1 SGHDT, CDR2 YYEEEE. CD45RO-negative CD8 cells positively selected for CCR7 made up the naive population, which excluded terminally differentiated effector memory CD45RA+ cells.

The material sequenced was naive CD8+ T cells sorted from blood. The TCR originated in a man aged 30-40 years in good health. This chain uses TRBV5-6 with TRBJ2-1; 7 bases agree with TRBD1. The CDR3 DNA reads as TGTGCCAGCAGCTTGGGGACAGGGCAGTTCTTC. Translated: CASSLGTGQFF.